This T cell receptor (beta chain) was found in a study of blood T cell repertoires in COVID-19. Background on the study: T cells, B-cell-depleted T cells, or PBMCs provided the cDNA or gDNA that served as material.

Profiled with immunoSEQ multiplex PCR; TCRdb holds only in-frame clones, not every one. The sample has some 71,000 clones, 86% seen once. The CDR3 has 14 residues. Germline values: CDR1 LGHDT, CDR2 YNNKEL (reference sequence). Trimming stripped 1 base from V and 8 bases from J, with 11 bases between. This TCR came from a man aged 30 to 45 with acute or convalescent COVID-19. The chain joins TRBV3-1 (or the pseudogene TRBV3-2) to TRBJ1-4, with D possibly matching TRBD1 (6 bases). Sequenced input: peripheral blood. In DNA, the CDR3 is TGTGCCAGCAGCCAAGGTCAGGGACAAGAAAAACTGTTTTTT. This translates into CASSQGQGQEKLFF.